These 17 T cell receptor beta chains came from one sample sequenced in a study of cytomegalovirus exposure and HLA in healthy donors. PCR employed 60 Vbeta and 13 Jbeta primers. Assay: immunoSEQ multiplex PCR; the TCRdb copy retains only in-frame clones and omits some. The sample carries 150,000 to 200,000 clones, about 12% recorded once. The sample consisted of PBMCs. Receptor source: a man over 45 in good health and CMV-seropositive.

A few counts support this clone. The chain combines TRBV29-1 with TRBJ1-1; 8 positions agree with TRBD1. The CDR3 has 13 residues. The germline V gene encodes CDR1 SQVTM and CDR2 ANQGSEA. J lost 9 bases, V lost 4 bases, and 10 bases had no gene match. CDR3 protein: CSVVQGGRQQAFF. DNA for the CDR3: TGCAGCGTTGTACAGGGGGGCCGTCAACAAGCTTTCTTT.

The gene calls are TRBV10-3 and TRBJ1-2; tentative D call: TRBD1 (5 bases). The germline V gene has CDR1 ENHRY and CDR2 SYGVKD. The CDR3 is 15 amino acids. Trimming took 3 bases from V and 10 from J, leaving 21 bases between them. The CDR3 coding sequence is TGTGCCATCAGTGATTCGGCTCTTGGGGGGGGAGACTACACCTTC. This codes for CAISDSALGGGDYTF.

The chain uses TRBV5-1 and TRBJ2-1, with 10 bases that match TRBD2. Germline V gene sequence: CDR1 SGHRS, CDR2 YFSETQ. Germline trimming cut 1 base from V and 0 bases from J; bases unmatched to any gene: 7. The CDR3 is 18 residues long. The CDR3 loop is CASSLWLAGVSSYNEQFF. CDR3 bases: TGCGCCAGCAGCTTGTGGCTAGCGGGGGTTAGCTCCTACAATGAGCAGTTCTTC.

This clone was observed a handful of times. The J gene is TRBJ1-5, the V gene TRBV7-2; D call uncertain. Germline V gene data show CDR1 as SGHTA and CDR2 as FQGNSA. Trimming pared 5 bases from V and 4 bases from J, leaving 9 bases between. The CDR3 has 13 residues. The CDR3 sequence is CASSLRINQPQHF. For the CDR3, the DNA is TGTGCCAGCAGCCTCAGGATAAATCAGCCCCAGCATTTT.

This clone showed up just a few times. For the CDR3, the DNA is TGTGCCAGCAGTTATAGGCTCACCTTTCGGGATGGCTACACCTTC. It translates to CASSYRLTFRDGYTF. V gene TRBV6-6 combines with J gene TRBJ1-2; no clear D gene. Trimming left V 3 bases short and J 6 bases short, with 17 bases between. Germline V CDR1 and CDR2: MNHNY, SVGAGI (reference sequence). The CDR3 extends over 15 amino acids.

This chain links TRBV11-3 with TRBJ2-1; D possibly corresponds to TRBD2 (6 bases). From germline, CDR1 is SGHNT and CDR2 YENEEA. V was clipped by 1 base and J by 6 bases, with 10 bases between them. The CDR3 runs 14 residues. The CDR3 protein is CASSLGRGSNEQFF. Written as DNA, the CDR3 is TGTGCCAGCAGCTTAGGACGGGGGAGCAATGAGCAGTTCTTC. The full variable domain, completed using reference TRBV11-3 and TRBJ2-1, is EAGVVQSPRYKIIEKKQPVAFWCNPISGHNTLYWYLQNLGQGPELLIRYENEEAVDDSQLPKDRFSAERLKGVDSTLKIQPAELGDSAVYLCASSLGRGSNEQFFGPGTRLTVL.

V is TRBV7-2 and J is TRBJ1-2; 7 bases align to TRBD1. CDR1 SGHTA and CDR2 FQGNSA come from the germline V gene. The J segment lost 4 bases and the V segment lost 8 bases, leaving 13 bases of the junction unmatched. This CDR3 region has 15 residues. CDR3 amino acids: CASGPMGQPIYGYTF. The DNA for the CDR3 is TGTGCCAGCGGACCCATGGGACAGCCAATCTATGGCTACACCTTC.

The V gene is TRBV18, the J gene TRBJ1-2, with D maybe TRBD1 (5 bases). Per germline, CDR1 KGHSH and CDR2 LQKENI. The CDR3 covers 16 residues. With 0 bases removed from V and 5 bases from J, the gap between germline ends came to 16 bases. CDR3 amino acids: CASSPPVNPGTYGYTF. As DNA, the CDR3 is TGTGCCAGCTCACCACCGGTGAACCCAGGGACTTATGGCTACACCTTC.

This clone was detected a few times. DNA for the CDR3: TGTGCCAGCAGCTTAGATGTGGGGCGGACAGATACGCAGTATTTT. Its translation: CASSLDVGRTDTQYF. The chain couples TRBV7-8 to TRBJ2-3, with D tentatively TRBD1 (5 bases). This CDR3 has 15 residues. V shed 1 base and J shed 3 bases, with 11 bases lying between them. Germline values: CDR1 SGHVS, CDR2 FQNEAQ.

This clone came up many times. The chain combines TRBV4-3 with TRBJ1-4; TRBD1 might be the D (5 bases). Germline CDR1 and CDR2: LGHNA and YSLEER. Trimming pared 0 bases from V and 8 bases from J, leaving 10 bases between. The CDR3 totals 14 residues. CDR3 bases: TGCGCCAGCAGCCAAGATTATGGGGGGGAAAAACTGTTTTTT. Encoded protein: CASSQDYGGEKLFF.

J is TRBJ1-4 and V is TRBV9; 7 bases agree with TRBD1. CDR1 and CDR2 from the germline V gene are SGDLS and YYNGEE. Trimming took 3 bases from V and 3 from J; bases not matched to a gene: 8. The length of the CDR3 is 16 residues. The CDR3 DNA sequence: TGTGCCAGCAGCGGTTACCGGGACAGCCCTAATGAAAAACTGTTTTTT. Its translation: CASSGYRDSPNEKLFF.

V usage is TRBV7-9 and J usage is TRBJ2-7, with D possibly TRBD1 on 5 matching bases. CDR1 and CDR2 (germline): SEHNR, FQNEAQ (reference sequence). Trimming took 2 bases from V and 2 from J, leaving 10 bases between them. This CDR3 spans 14 amino acids. The CDR3 loop reads CASSLTGQTYEQYV. Written as DNA, the CDR3 is TGTGCCAGCAGCTTAACCGGACAAACCTACGAGCAGTACGTC.

V gene TRBV5-1 combines with J gene TRBJ1-2; TRBD1 is a possible D gene (6 bases). This CDR3 has 14 residues. V was cut by 4 bases and J by 3 bases, with 13 bases left in between. The germline V gene has CDR1 SGHRS and CDR2 YFSETQ. CDR3 protein: CASSVRTDYYGYTF. CDR3 DNA: TGCGCCAGCAGCGTTAGGACAGACTACTATGGCTACACCTTC.

This clone has just a few counts. The chain uses TRBV6-4 and TRBJ1-2; tentatively, D is TRBD1 (6 bases). The CDR3 totals 16 residues. With 6 bases removed from V and 3 bases from J, the gap between germline ends came to 20 bases. Per germline, CDR1 MRHNA and CDR2 SNTAGT. CDR3 nucleotide sequence: TGTGCCAGCAGGATTCCCGATGGGGGCGCGGACTATGGCTACACCTTC. It is translated as CASRIPDGGADYGYTF.

This clone came up a few times. In DNA, the CDR3 is TGTGCCAGCAGTCTACGCAGCGGGGACACTGAAGCTTTCTTT. Its translation is CASSLRSGDTEAFF. The chain uses TRBV7-9 and TRBJ1-1; D uncertain. From germline, CDR1 is SEHNR and CDR2 FQNEAQ (reference sequence). The germline V and J ends were trimmed by 6 bases and 3 bases, with 14 bases remaining between them. The CDR3 totals 14 residues.

This clone occurred a few times. The rearrangement links TRBV7-8 to TRBJ1-1, with 8 bases identical to TRBD1. V trimming: 3 bases; J trimming: 3 bases; junction bases outside the gene matches: 12. Per the germline V gene, CDR1 is SGHVS and CDR2 is FQNEAQ. The CDR3 spans 17 residues. Here the CDR3 reads CASSFSRQGNLDTEAFF. CDR3 bases: TGTGCCAGCAGCTTTAGCCGACAGGGGAATTTGGACACTGAAGCTTTCTTT.

This clone was found a few times. This chain uses TRBV5-1 with TRBJ1-2, with 8 bases aligning to TRBD1. V shed 4 bases, J shed 2 bases, and the junction held 7 bases outside the gene matches. Germline CDR1 is SGHRS and CDR2 is YFSETQ. This CDR3 is 15 amino acids long. The chain's CDR3 is CASSAWTGPNYGYTF. CDR3 DNA: TGCGCCAGCAGCGCCTGGACAGGGCCCAACTATGGCTACACCTTC. The full variable domain, with the rest looked up from reference TRBV5-1 and TRBJ1-2, is KAGVTQTPRYLIKTRGQQVTLSCSPISGHRSVSWYQQTPGQGLQFLFEYFSETQRNKGNFPGRFSGRQFSNSRSEMNVSTLELGDSALYLCASSAWTGPNYGYTFGSGTRLTVV.